Detailed here is one T cell receptor (beta chain). The antigen remains unidentified. This specimen comes from a study of T-cell memory formation after mild COVID-19. This CDR3 comprises 16 residues. Germline lookup yields CDR1 MNHNY and CDR2 SVGAGI (reference sequence). V trimming: 8 bases; J trimming: 7 bases; junction bases outside the gene matches: 16. General observations from the study: Clones that contracted from day 15 to 85 were balanced CD4/CD8, while later expanders leaned CD4+. Pre-infection memory already had some responding clones, implying cross-reactive memory joined.

Constant-segment primers and 5'RACE yielded cDNA libraries for TCR alpha and TCR beta, each carrying sample barcodes and UMIs. One entry per CDR3 protein, called by TCRdb with MiXCR from the 5' RACE reads. Among approximately 350,000 distinct CDR3 sequences listed, 13% were seen once. The J gene is TRBJ1-2, the V gene TRBV6-6, with TRBD1 matching 10 bases. The sequence was obtained from a man aged 18 to 30 who had mild COVID-19 (a few samples of this study predate the infection). Cell type and time point are not known. Material for sequencing was PBMCs or a T cell subset sorted from them (not recorded which). Here the CDR3 reads CASSRQTGTGVRGYTF. The CDR3 nucleotides are TGTGCCAGCTCAAGGCAAACCGGGACAGGGGTGCGTGGCTACACCTTC.